The 6 T cell receptor beta chains reported below all come from one sample, sequenced in a study of blood T cell repertoires in COVID-19 (TCRdb year 2020). Libraries were made using the immunoSEQ multiplex PCR assay. The immuneACCESS repertoire file appears here via TCRdb, limited to in-frame rearrangements. These files lack a portion of the clones; in checked studies, under half of the deficit traces to unresolved V genes, and the cause of the others is not known. A total of around 56,000 clones appear in this sample, more than 70% of them only once. Jointly, the top ten make up approximately 6.9% of the sample. The sample consisted of peripheral blood. The source is a man aged 55 to 70 with active or convalescent COVID-19.

The rearrangement uses TRBV18 and TRBJ1-1, with 9 bases matching TRBD1. From germline, CDR1 is KGHSH and CDR2 LQKENI. Losses at the gene ends were 3 bases for V and 0 bases for J; bases not matched to a gene: 2. The CDR3 has 15 residues. The CDR3 nucleotides read TGTGCCAGCTCACCCGGGGACAGGGTGAACACTGAAGCTTTCTTT. It codes for CASSPGDRVNTEAFF.

The chain has TRBV19 and TRBJ1-4; D unclear. V was clipped by 3 bases and J by 2 bases, with 7 bases between them. Germline-derived CDR1 and CDR2 are LNHDA and SQIVND (reference sequence). This CDR3 is built from 14 residues. CDR3 region: CASSISLTNEKLFF. The DNA for the CDR3 is TGTGCCAGTAGTATTTCTTTGACTAATGAAAAACTGTTTTTT.

The V gene is TRBV23-1, the J gene TRBJ2-2; 11 nucleotides agree with TRBD2. TRBV23-1 is an open reading frame whose function is uncertain. V dropped 1 base and J dropped 6; count of bases not matched to a gene: 4. This CDR3 has 16 amino acids. The CDR3 DNA reads as TGCGCCAGCAGTCAATTTCTAGCGGGGGGTCCCGGGGAGCTGTTTTTT. Translating it yields CASSQFLAGGPGELFF.

The V gene is TRBV2, the J gene TRBJ1-4, with TRBD1 matching 7 bases. With V trimmed by 6 bases and J by 6 bases, 13 bases remained unmatched. CDR1 SNHLY and CDR2 FYNNEI come from the germline V gene. The CDR3 runs to 16 residues. DNA for the CDR3: TGTGCCAGCAGCCTGGACTTCGACAGGGTTTATGAAAAACTGTTTTTT. Its protein product is CASSLDFDRVYEKLFF.

This chain joins TRBV19 and TRBJ1-6, with D uncertain. The germline V and J ends were trimmed by 4 bases and 7 bases, with 8 bases remaining between them. CDR1 and CDR2 (germline): LNHDA, SQIVND (reference sequence). The CDR3 loop spans 13 amino acids. CDR3 sequence (DNA): TGTGCCAGTAGTAACCCGAGGAATTCACCCCTCCACTTT. Translated: CASSNPRNSPLHF.

Here the CDR3 reads CASSSGQIMNTEAFF. CDR3 nucleotides: TGTGCCAGCAGTTCCGGACAGATCATGAACACTGAAGCTTTCTTT. V and J are TRBV27 and TRBJ1-1; possible D gene TRBD1, 6 bases. Trimming pared 4 bases from V and 0 bases from J, leaving 12 bases between. Germline lookup yields CDR1 MNHEY and CDR2 SMNVEV (reference sequence). CDR3 length: 15 amino acids.